The 5 T cell receptor beta chains below come from one sample, sequenced in a study of graft-versus-host responses after intestinal transplantation. These receptors lack a known antigen. Sequencing was performed with immunoSEQ multiplex PCR; in TCRdb, only in-frame clones are kept and a portion is missing. The table lists roughly 110,000 clones, about nine tenths of them singletons, with around 0.76% in the top ten. The input for sequencing was unstimulated CD4+ T cells sorted from spleen or lymph node cells, taken before transplant. These receptors all come from a human donor who was the organ donor for an intestinal transplant.

With respect to this clone: The sample has other DNA sequences that encode this CDR3 too. V and J are TRBV6-6 and TRBJ2-7, with 10 bases fitting TRBD2. Germline lookup yields CDR1 MNHNY and CDR2 SVGAGI (reference sequence). The CDR3 runs to 15 residues. V was pared by 2 bases and J by 5 bases, with 6 bases of the junction left unmatched. Here the CDR3 DNA reads TGTGCCAGCAGTTACGGTCAGAGCGGGGGGGACGAGCAGTACTTC. Protein sequence: CASSYGQSGGDEQYF.

The rearrangement joins TRBV16 to TRBJ1-5; maybe TRBD1 (6 bases). Germline V lookup: CDR1 KGHSY, CDR2 FQNENV. V was trimmed by 0 bases and J by 1 base, leaving 19 bases between them. This CDR3 spans 19 amino acids. CDR3 protein: CASSQSWGGYERSNQPQHF. CDR3 DNA: TGTGCCAGCAGCCAATCGTGGGGGGGCTATGAAAGGAGCAATCAGCCCCAGCATTTT.

Only a few counts were recorded for this clone. This chain links TRBV10-1 with TRBJ2-3; no clear D. Germline loops: CDR1 WNHNN, CDR2 SYGVQD (reference sequence). Trimming removed 4 bases from V and 0 bases from J, with 2 bases in between. The CDR3 is made up of 12 amino acids. CDR3 in DNA: TGCGCCAGCAGTGCTAGCACAGATACGCAGTATTTT. Translated, it gives CASSASTDTQYF.

V and J are TRBV6-4 and TRBJ2-5, with 8 bases fitting TRBD2. The length of the CDR3 is 17 residues. The ends lost 7 bases at V and 1 base at J; junction bases unmatched: 14. Germline values: CDR1 MRHNA, CDR2 SNTAGT. The CDR3 loop is CASNPTNSGTSQETQYF. Written as DNA, the CDR3 is TGTGCCAGCAACCCGACAAATAGCGGGACCTCCCAAGAGACCCAGTACTTC.

The V call is TRBV5-1, the J call TRBJ2-3; no definite D call. Germline V lookup: CDR1 SGHRS, CDR2 YFSETQ. V lost 1 base and J lost 2, with 8 bases in between. The CDR3 is 14 amino acids. The CDR3: CASSLSRPTDTQYF. As DNA, the CDR3 is TGCGCCAGCAGCTTGTCCAGACCCACAGATACGCAGTATTTT. The variable domain in full, completed from reference TRBV5-1 and TRBJ2-3, reads KAGVTQTPRYLIKTRGQQVTLSCSPISGHRSVSWYQQTPGQGLQFLFEYFSETQRNKGNFPGRFSGRQFSNSRSEMNVSTLELGDSALYLCASSLSRPTDTQYFGPGTRLTVL.